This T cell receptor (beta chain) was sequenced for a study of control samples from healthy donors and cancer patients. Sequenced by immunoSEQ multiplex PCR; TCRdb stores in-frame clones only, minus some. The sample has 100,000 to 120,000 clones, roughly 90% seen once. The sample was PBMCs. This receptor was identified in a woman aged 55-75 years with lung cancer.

CDR3 amino acids: CASSSFHRDQPQHF. The CDR3 nucleotides are TGTGCCAGCAGTTCCTTTCATCGGGATCAGCCCCAGCATTTT. The V and J genes are TRBV6-6 and TRBJ1-5; no firm D call. Per the germline V gene, CDR1 is MNHNY and CDR2 is SVGAGI (reference sequence). Trimming left V 4 bases short and J 5 bases short, with 12 bases between. The CDR3 runs to 14 residues.